This T cell receptor (beta chain) comes out of a study of beta chain features in type 1 diabetes. This CDR3 is built from 18 residues. Germline V gene lookup returns CDR1 MGHRA and CDR2 YSYEKL. J was trimmed by 6 bases and V by 1 base; bases with no gene match: 12. The whole isolated RNA underwent reverse transcription, so sequencing captured expressed TCRB transcripts. Some clones are missing from TCRdb's copy, which holds only in-frame ones; the method was immunoSEQ multiplex PCR. The profile shows 130,000 to 150,000 clones, about 9.4% of them singletons. The source of this sequence is a man aged 18 to 35 in good health. This rearrangement joins TRBV4-1 to TRBJ1-5; 10 nucleotides align to TRBD1. Sequenced sample: naive CD4+ T cells from blood. The CDR3 DNA sequence: TGCGCCAGCAGCCAAGCGGGACAGGGGATATCTCTCGGTCAGCCCCAGCATTTT. It encodes CASSQAGQGISLGQPQHF.